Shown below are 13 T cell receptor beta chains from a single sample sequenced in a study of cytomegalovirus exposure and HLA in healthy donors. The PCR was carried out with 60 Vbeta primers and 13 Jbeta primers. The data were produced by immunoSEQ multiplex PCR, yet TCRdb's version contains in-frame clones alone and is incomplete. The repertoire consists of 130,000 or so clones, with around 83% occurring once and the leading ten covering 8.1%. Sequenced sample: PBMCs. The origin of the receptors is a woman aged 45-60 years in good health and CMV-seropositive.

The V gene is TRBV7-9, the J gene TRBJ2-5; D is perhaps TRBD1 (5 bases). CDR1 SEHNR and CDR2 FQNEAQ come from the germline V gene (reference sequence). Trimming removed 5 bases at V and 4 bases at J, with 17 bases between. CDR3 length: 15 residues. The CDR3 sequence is CASSHRQQVGETQYF. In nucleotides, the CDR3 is TGTGCCAGCAGCCATAGACAGCAGGTCGGAGAGACCCAGTACTTC.

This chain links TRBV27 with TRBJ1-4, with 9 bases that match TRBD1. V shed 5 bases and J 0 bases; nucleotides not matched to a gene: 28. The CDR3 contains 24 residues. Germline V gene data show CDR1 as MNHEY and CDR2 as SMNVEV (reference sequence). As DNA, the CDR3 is TGTGCCAGCAGTCCTCCGAACCGGGACAGGGAAATTGGGGGGCCTGAGTCAACTAATGAAAAACTGTTTTTT. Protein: CASSPPNRDREIGGPESTNEKLFF.

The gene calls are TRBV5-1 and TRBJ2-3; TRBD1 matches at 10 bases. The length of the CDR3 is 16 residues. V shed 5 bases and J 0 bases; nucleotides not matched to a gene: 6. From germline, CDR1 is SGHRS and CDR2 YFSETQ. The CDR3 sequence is CASSRTGGPSTDTQYF. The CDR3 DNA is TGCGCCAGCAGTCGGACAGGGGGACCCAGCACAGATACGCAGTATTTT.

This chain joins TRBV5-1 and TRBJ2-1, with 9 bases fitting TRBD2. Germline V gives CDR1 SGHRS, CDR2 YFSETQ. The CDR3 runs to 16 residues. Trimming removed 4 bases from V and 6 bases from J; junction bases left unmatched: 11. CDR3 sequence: CASSPSGNIPLNEQFF. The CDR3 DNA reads TGCGCCAGCAGCCCTAGCGGGAATATTCCCCTCAATGAGCAGTTCTTC.

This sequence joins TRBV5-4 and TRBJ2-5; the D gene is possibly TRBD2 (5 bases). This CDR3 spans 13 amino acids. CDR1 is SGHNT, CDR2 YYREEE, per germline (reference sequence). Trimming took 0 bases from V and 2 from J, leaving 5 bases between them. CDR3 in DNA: TGTGCCAGCAGCTTGGTAGCGCAAGAGACCCAGTACTTC. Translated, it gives CASSLVAQETQYF.

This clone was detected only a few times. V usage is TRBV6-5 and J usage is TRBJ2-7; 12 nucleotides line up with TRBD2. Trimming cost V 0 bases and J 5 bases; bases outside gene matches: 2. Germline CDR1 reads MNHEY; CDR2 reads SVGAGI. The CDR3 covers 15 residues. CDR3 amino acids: CASSYSTSGSNEQYF. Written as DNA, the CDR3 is TGTGCCAGCAGTTACTCGACTAGCGGGAGTAACGAGCAGTACTTC.

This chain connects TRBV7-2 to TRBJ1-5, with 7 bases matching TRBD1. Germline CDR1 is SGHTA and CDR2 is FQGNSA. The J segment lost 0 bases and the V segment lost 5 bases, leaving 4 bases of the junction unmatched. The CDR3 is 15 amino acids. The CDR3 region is CASSRTGDSNQPQHF. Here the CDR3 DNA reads TGTGCCAGCAGCCGGACAGGCGATAGCAATCAGCCCCAGCATTTT.

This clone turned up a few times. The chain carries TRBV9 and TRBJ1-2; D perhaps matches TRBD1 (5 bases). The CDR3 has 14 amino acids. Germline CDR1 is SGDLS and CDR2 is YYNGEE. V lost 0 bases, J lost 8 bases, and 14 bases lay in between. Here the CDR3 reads CASSVGQGQGGYTF. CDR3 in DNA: TGTGCCAGCAGCGTAGGGCAGGGTCAAGGCGGCTACACCTTC.

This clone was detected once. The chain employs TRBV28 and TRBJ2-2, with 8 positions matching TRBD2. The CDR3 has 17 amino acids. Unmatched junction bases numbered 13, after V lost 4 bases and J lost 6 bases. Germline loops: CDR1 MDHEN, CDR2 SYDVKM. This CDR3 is CASSYPGGEVRAGELFF. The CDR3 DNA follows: TGTGCCAGCAGTTACCCCGGGGGGGAAGTAAGGGCCGGGGAGCTGTTTTTT.

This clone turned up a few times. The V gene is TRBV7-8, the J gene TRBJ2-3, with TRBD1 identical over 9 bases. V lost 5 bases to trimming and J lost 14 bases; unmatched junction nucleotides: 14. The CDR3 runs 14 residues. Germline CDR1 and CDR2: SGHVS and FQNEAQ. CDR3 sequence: CASSNNYRQGVAYF. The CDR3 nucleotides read TGTGCCAGCAGCAACAACTACAGACAGGGGGTTGCGTATTTT.

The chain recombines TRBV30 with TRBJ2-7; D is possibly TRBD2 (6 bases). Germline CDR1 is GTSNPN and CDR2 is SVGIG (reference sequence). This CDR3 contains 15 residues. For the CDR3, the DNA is TGTGCGGGTGCGGGGCGGGCAGGAAGCTCCTACGAGCAGTACTTC. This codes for CAGAGRAGSSYEQYF. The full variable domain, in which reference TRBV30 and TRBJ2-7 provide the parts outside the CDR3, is SQTIHQWPATLVQPVGSPLSLECTVEGTSNPNLYWYRQAAGRGLQLLFYSVGIGQISSEVPQNLSASRPQDRQFILSSKKLLLSDSGFYLCAGAGRAGSSYEQYFGPGTRLTVT.

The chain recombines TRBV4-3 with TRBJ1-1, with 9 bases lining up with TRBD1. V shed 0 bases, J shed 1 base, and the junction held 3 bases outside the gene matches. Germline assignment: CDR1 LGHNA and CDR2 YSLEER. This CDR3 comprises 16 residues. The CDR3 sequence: CASSQDWTGENTEAFF. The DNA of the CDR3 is TGCGCCAGCAGCCAAGACTGGACAGGGGAGAACACTGAAGCTTTCTTT.

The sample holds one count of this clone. The CDR3 is CAISRQGADEQYF. DNA for the CDR3: TGTGCCATCAGTCGACAGGGGGCCGACGAGCAGTACTTC. The V and J genes are TRBV10-3 and TRBJ2-7; 10 bases are a match to TRBD1. Germline V gene data show CDR1 as ENHRY and CDR2 as SYGVKD. The trim removed 5 bases at V and 5 bases at J, leaving 3 bases unmatched. The CDR3 sequence is 13 residues long.